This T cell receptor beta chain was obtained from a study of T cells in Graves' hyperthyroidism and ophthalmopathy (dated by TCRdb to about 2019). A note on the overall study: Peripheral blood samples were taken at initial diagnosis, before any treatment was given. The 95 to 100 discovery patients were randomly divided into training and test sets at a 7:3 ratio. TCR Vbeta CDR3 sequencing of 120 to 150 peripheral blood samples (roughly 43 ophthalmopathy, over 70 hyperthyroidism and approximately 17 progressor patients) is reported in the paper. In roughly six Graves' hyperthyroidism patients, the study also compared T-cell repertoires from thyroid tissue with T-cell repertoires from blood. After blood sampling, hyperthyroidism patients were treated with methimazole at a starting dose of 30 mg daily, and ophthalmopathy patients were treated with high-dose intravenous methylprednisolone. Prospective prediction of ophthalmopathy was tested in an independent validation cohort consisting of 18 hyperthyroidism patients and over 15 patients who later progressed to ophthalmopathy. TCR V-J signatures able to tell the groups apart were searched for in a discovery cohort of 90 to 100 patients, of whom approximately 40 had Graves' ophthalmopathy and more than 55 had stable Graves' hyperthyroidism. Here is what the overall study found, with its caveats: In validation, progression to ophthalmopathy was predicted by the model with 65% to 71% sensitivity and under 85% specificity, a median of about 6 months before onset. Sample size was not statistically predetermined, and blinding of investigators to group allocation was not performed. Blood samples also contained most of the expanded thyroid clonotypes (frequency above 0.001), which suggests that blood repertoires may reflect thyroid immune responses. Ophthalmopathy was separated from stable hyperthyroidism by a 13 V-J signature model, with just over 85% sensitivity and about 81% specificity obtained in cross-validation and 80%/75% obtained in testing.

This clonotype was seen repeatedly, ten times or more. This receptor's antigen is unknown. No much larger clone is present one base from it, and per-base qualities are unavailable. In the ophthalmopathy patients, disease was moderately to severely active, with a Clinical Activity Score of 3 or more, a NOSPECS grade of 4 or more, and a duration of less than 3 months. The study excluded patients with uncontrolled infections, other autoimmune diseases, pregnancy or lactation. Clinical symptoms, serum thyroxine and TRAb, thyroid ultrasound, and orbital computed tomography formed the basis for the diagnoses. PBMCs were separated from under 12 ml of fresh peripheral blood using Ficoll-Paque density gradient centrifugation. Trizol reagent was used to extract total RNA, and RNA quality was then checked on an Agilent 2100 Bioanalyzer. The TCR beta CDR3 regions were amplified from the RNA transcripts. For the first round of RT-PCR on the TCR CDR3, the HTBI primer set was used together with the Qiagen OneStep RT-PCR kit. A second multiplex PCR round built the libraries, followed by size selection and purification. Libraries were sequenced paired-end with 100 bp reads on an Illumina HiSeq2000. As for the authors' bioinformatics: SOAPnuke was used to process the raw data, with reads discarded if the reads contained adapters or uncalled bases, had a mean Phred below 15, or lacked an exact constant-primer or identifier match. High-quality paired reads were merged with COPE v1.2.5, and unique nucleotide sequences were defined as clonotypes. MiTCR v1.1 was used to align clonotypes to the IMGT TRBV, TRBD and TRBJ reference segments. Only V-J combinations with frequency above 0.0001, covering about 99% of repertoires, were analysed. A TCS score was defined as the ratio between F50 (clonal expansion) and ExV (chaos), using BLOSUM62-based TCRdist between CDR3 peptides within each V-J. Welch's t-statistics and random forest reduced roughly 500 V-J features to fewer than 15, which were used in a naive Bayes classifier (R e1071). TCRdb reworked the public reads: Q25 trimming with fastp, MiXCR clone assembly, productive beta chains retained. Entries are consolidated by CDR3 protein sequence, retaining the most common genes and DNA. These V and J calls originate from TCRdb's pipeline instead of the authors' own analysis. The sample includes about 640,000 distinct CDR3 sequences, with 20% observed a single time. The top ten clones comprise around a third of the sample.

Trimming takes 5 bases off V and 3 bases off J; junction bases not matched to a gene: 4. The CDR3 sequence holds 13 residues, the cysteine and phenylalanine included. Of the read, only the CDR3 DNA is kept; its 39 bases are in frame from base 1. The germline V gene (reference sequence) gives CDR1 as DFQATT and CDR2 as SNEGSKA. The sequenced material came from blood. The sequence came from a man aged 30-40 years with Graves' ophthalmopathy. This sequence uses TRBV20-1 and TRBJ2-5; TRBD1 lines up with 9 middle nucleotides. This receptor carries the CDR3 CSAEQGAKETQYF. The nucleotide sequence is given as TGCAGTGCTGAACAGGGGGCGAAAGAGACCCAGTACTTC.